The 27 T cell receptor beta chains below come from one sample, sequenced in a study of tissue T cells after allogeneic stem cell transplantation. Assay: immunoSEQ multiplex PCR; the TCRdb copy retains only in-frame clones and omits some. The sample has some 22,000 clones; roughly three quarters are singletons. Specimen: blood. These receptors all stem from a female BALB/c mouse in good health. The mouse strain carries the MHC haplotype H2-d.

In its sample, this clone was seen a few times. Gene names are the mouse ones. Read data end 1 residue before the CDR3 end; the end is taken from the germline J gene. The chain has TRBV13-2 and TRBJ1-5; the match to TRBD1 covers 8 bases. With 5 bases clipped from V and 0 bases from J, the junction kept 1 base outside the gene matches. The length of the CDR3 is 14 residues. CDR1 and CDR2 (germline): NNHNN, SYGAGS (reference sequence). CDR3 DNA (partial): TGTGCCAGCGGCGGGACAGGTAACAACCAGGCTCCGCTT. It specifies CASGGTGNNQAPL. The full-length CDR3 reads as CASGGTGNNQAPLF.

This clone was seen a few times. Genes and germline come from the mouse. The CDR3 end falls 1 residue outside the read, so it is completed with the germline J gene. The chain couples TRBV20 to TRBJ2-1; 7 bases line up with TRBD2. With V trimmed by 0 bases and J by 1 base, 0 bases remained unmatched. Germline V CDR1 and CDR2: GFQATS, STVNSAI. The CDR3 has 14 residues. CDR3 bases read: TGTGGTGCTAGGGACTGGGGGAACTATGCTGAGCAGTTC. Protein sequence: CGARDWGNYAEQF. The CDR3 in full is CGARDWGNYAEQFF. Filled out from reference TRBV20 and TRBJ2-1, the complete variable domain reads GALVYQYPRRTICKSGTSMRMECQAVGFQATSVAWYRQSPQKTFELIALSTVNSAIKYEQNFTQEKFPISHPNLSFSSMTVLNAYLEDRGLYLCGARDWGNYAEQFFGPGTRLTVL.

With regard to this clone: Gene and germline names: mouse. The sequence runs out 1 residue before the end of the CDR3; the remainder is reconstructed from the germline J gene. The chain has TRBV5 and TRBJ1-3, with D possibly being TRBD1 (6 bases). V lost 4 bases to trimming and J lost 0 bases, with 13 bases between them. Germline values: CDR1 LGHNA, CDR2 YNLKQL (reference sequence). The CDR3 has 16 amino acids. The CDR3 DNA, read in part, is TGTGCCAGCAGCCCCGGGACAAAAACTTCTGGAAATACGCTCTAT. It specifies CASSPGTKTSGNTLY. The full CDR3 reads CASSPGTKTSGNTLYF.

With respect to this clone: The genes are named according to mouse. With the read ending 1 residue before the CDR3 end, the germline J gene is used to fill in that end. V usage is TRBV13-2 and J usage is TRBJ1-3; D is ambiguous. The length of the CDR3 is 12 residues. The germline V and J ends were trimmed by 2 bases and 3 bases, with 3 bases remaining between them. The V gene's germline CDR1 is NNHNN and CDR2 SYGAGS (reference sequence). Incomplete CDR3 DNA: TGTGCCAGCGGTGAGCATGGAAATACGCTCTAT. Amino acids: CASGEHGNTLY. The full CDR3 protein reads CASGEHGNTLYF.

As regards this clone: The gene names here belong to mouse. CDR3 residues: CASTSNNQDTQYF. CDR3 DNA, as far as it was read: TGTGCCAGCACCTCAAATAACCAAGACACCCAGTAC. The chain employs TRBV13-3 and TRBJ2-5; D is uncertain. The CDR3 end is not reached by the read, which stops 1 residue before it; the germline J gene fills it in. Trimming cost V 6 bases and J 0 bases, with 8 bases left between them. Germline V CDR1 and CDR2: NNHDY, SYVADS. This CDR3 spans 13 amino acids.

This clone was seen once. Mouse names are used for the genes. The read gets to within 1 residue of the CDR3 end, and the germline J gene fills in the rest. The rearrangement joins TRBV20 to TRBJ1-4; 9 bases align to TRBD1. Germline CDR1 is GFQATS and CDR2 is STVNSAI. The length of the CDR3 is 15 residues. The J segment lost 0 bases and the V segment lost 3 bases, leaving 2 bases of the junction unmatched. CDR3 bases read: TGTGGTGCTAGTGACAGGGGGGTTTCCAACGAAAGATTATTT. Its translation: CGASDRGVSNERLF. The CDR3 as a whole reads CGASDRGVSNERLFF.

In the case of this clone: Gene names refer to mouse genes. The sequence runs out 1 residue before the end of the CDR3; the remainder is reconstructed from the germline J gene. This chain uses TRBV13-1 with TRBJ2-4, with unresolved D. Trimming cost V 2 bases and J 1 base, with 5 bases left between them. This CDR3 has 13 residues. Germline V gene lookup returns CDR1 NSHNY and CDR2 SYGAGN. CDR3 sequence: CASSDGGQNTLYF. Partial CDR3 DNA: TGTGCCAGCAGTGACGGGGGTCAAAACACCTTGTAC.

This clone was seen a handful of times. Mouse gene names and germline throughout. The read terminates 1 residue ahead of where the CDR3 ends, so the germline J gene completes it. This chain connects TRBV4 to TRBJ1-5; D is undetermined. This CDR3 has 13 amino acids. The germline gives CDR1 LGHDT, CDR2 YNNKQL (reference sequence). The V end was cut by 4 bases, the J end by 3 bases, with 7 bases between. Incomplete CDR3 DNA: TGTGCCAGCAGCTTGGGTGGCAACCAGGCTCCGCTT. Its protein is CASSLGGNQAPL. The entire CDR3 protein reads CASSLGGNQAPLF.

Note on this clone: Any gene name here is a mouse gene name. The CDR3 goes on 1 residue after the read ends, and that part is filled in from the germline J gene. This chain uses TRBV29 with TRBJ1-5, with a weak D call TRBD1 (6 bases). The CDR3 runs 16 residues. Germline loops: CDR1 MSHET, CDR2 SYDVDS. V lost 4 bases, J lost 0 bases, and 13 bases lay in between. CDR3 DNA, as far as it was read: TGTGCTAGCAGTTCCCATCAGGGGAATAACAACCAGGCTCCGCTT. The encoded protein is CASSSHQGNNNQAPL. In full, the CDR3 is CASSSHQGNNNQAPLF.

Note on this clone: Gene names follow the mouse nomenclature. The chain's CDR3 is CASSQEWDWGAINQDTQYF. The CDR3 bases that were read are TGTGCCAGCAGCCAAGAATGGGACTGGGGGGCGATTAACCAAGACACCCAGTAC. V and J are TRBV2 and TRBJ2-5, with TRBD2 identical over 12 bases. The read terminates 1 residue ahead of where the CDR3 ends, so the germline J gene completes it. Trimming at V came to 0 bases and at J to 0 bases, leaving 7 bases not matched to a gene. CDR1 LGHNA and CDR2 YSYQKL come from the germline V gene. The length of the CDR3 is 19 residues.

Remarks on this clone: Mouse gene names apply. The sequenced fragment ends 1 residue before the CDR3 boundary, so the rest is inferred from the germline J gene. The chain recombines TRBV31 with TRBJ2-7; 12 bases match TRBD2. CDR1 GKSSPN and CDR2 SITVG come from the germline V gene. This CDR3 spans 13 amino acids. V shed 2 bases and J 7 bases; nucleotides not matched to a gene: 3. The CDR3 DNA, read in part, is TGTGCCTGGAGTGGGACTGGGGGGTGGGAACAGTAC. It is translated as CAWSGTGGWEQY. The CDR3 reads in full as CAWSGTGGWEQYF.

Note on this clone: Gene names are the mouse ones. CDR3 DNA (partial): TGTGGTGCTAACTCCGGGACAGGGGAAGACACCCAGTAC. It specifies CGANSGTGEDTQY. The complete CDR3 protein is CGANSGTGEDTQYF. V gene TRBV20 combines with J gene TRBJ2-5, with 10 bases aligning to TRBD1. The DNA ends 1 residue before the CDR3 does, and the rest of the CDR3 is filled in from the germline J gene. The CDR3 totals 14 residues. V trimming: 4 bases; J trimming: 4 bases; junction bases outside the gene matches: 5. Looked up from germline, CDR1 is GFQATS and CDR2 is STVNSAI.

As for this clone: One end of the junction fails to match germline, which may point to a read error. The gene symbols are mouse symbols. CDR3 region: CASSDMTRGDQDAQYF. The covered CDR3 bases are TGTGCCAGCAGTGATATGACAAGGGGGGACCAAGACGCCCAGTAC. The V and J genes are TRBV13-1 and TRBJ2-5; the D call may be TRBD1 or TRBD2 (6 bases each). The CDR3 goes on 1 residue after the read ends, and that part is filled in from the germline J gene. CDR3 size: 16 residues. Germline loops: CDR1 NSHNY, CDR2 SYGAGN.

As for this clone: Here the gene names and germline are mouse. The read halts 1 residue ahead of the CDR3 end, with the missing end drawn from the germline J gene. The V gene is TRBV13-2, the J gene TRBJ1-5; tentative D call: TRBD1 (6 bases). This CDR3 has 17 amino acids. Trimming took off 3 bases at V and 2 bases at J, with 18 bases between the two ends. Germline V CDR1 and CDR2: NNHNN, SYGAGS (reference sequence). CDR3 loop: CASGVSGERGDNQAPLF. Partial CDR3 DNA: TGTGCCAGCGGTGTCTCAGGGGAGAGAGGGGACAACCAGGCTCCGCTT.

Of note for this clone: The genes are named according to mouse. The CDR3 goes on 1 residue after the read ends, and that part is filled in from the germline J gene. The genes are TRBV5 and TRBJ1-3; 7 positions match TRBD1. The length of the CDR3 is 16 residues. J lost 0 bases, V lost 4 bases, and 6 bases had no gene match. The germline V gene has CDR1 LGHNA and CDR2 YNLKQL (reference sequence). The sequenced CDR3 bases are TGTGCCAGCAGCCCGCTACAGGGGAATTCTGGAAATACGCTCTAT. Its protein product is CASSPLQGNSGNTLY. The whole CDR3 sequence reads CASSPLQGNSGNTLYF.

Comment on this clone: The gene names here belong to mouse. The read ends 1 residue early relative to the CDR3; the germline J gene fills the gap. The V and J genes are TRBV13-1 and TRBJ1-1; 11 nucleotides line up with TRBD1. CDR3 length equals 13 residues. Germline CDR1 reads NSHNY; CDR2 reads SYGAGN. V was clipped by 3 bases and J by 6 bases; unmatched bases: 1. The CDR3 loop reads CASSGTGGSEVFF. Incomplete CDR3 DNA: TGTGCCAGCAGTGGGACAGGGGGCTCAGAAGTCTTC.

A remark on this clone: The genes and germline here are from mouse. The CDR3 is cut off 1 residue early in the read; its end comes from the germline J gene. The rearrangement uses TRBV1 and TRBJ1-4; D is perhaps TRBD1 (6 bases). From germline, CDR1 is NSQYPW and CDR2 LRSPGD (reference sequence). Trimming stripped 3 bases from V and 3 bases from J, with 8 bases between. This CDR3 is 14 amino acids long. CDR3 residues: CTCSAGQTNERLFF. Partial CDR3 DNA: TGCACCTGCAGTGCCGGACAGACCAACGAAAGATTATTT.

As regards this clone: Gene names and germline refer to mouse. Read sequence stops 1 residue before the CDR3 end, and the germline J gene provides the missing end. The V gene is TRBV31, the J gene TRBJ1-1, with D possibly being TRBD1 (6 bases). Germline CDR1 and CDR2: GKSSPN and SITVG. V lost 3 bases and J 0 bases, leaving 11 bases between the germline ends. The CDR3 is 14 amino acids. This chain's CDR3 is CAWRPGQANTEVFF. Incomplete CDR3 DNA: TGTGCCTGGAGGCCGGGACAAGCAAACACAGAAGTCTTC. Full variable domain (remainder filled in from reference TRBV31 and TRBJ1-1): AQTIHQWPVAEIKAVGSPLSLGCTIKGKSSPNLYWYWQATGGTLQQLFYSITVGQVESVVQLNLSASRPKDDQFILSTEKLLLSHSGFYLCAWRPGQANTEVFFGKGTRLTVV.

Comment on this clone: All gene names here are mouse names. The CDR3 goes on 1 residue after the read ends, and that part is filled in from the germline J gene. V is TRBV31 and J is TRBJ1-2; D unresolved. Trimming removed 0 bases from V and 1 base from J, with 3 bases in between. CDR3 length: 12 residues. CDR1 is GKSSPN, CDR2 SITVG, per germline. CDR3 loop: CAWSLQNSDYTF. The covered CDR3 bases are TGTGCCTGGAGTCTCCAAAACTCCGACTACACC. The full variable domain, its missing parts supplied by reference TRBV31 and TRBJ1-2, is AQTIHQWPVAEIKAVGSPLSLGCTIKGKSSPNLYWYWQATGGTLQQLFYSITVGQVESVVQLNLSASRPKDDQFILSTEKLLLSHSGFYLCAWSLQNSDYTFGSGTRLLVI.

On this clone: The gene names given are mouse names. The missing CDR3 end, 1 residue past where the read stops, is filled in from the germline J gene. The gene calls are TRBV29 and TRBJ1-4; D not certain. The CDR3 has 15 amino acids. V lost 3 bases to trimming and J lost 4 bases, with 12 bases between them. Germline CDR1 MSHET, CDR2 SYDVDS. CDR3 bases read: TGTGCTAGCAGTTTTTGGGGAGAGAACAACGAAAGATTATTT. Translating gives CASSFWGENNERLF. The whole CDR3 sequence reads CASSFWGENNERLFF.

As regards this clone: Mouse gene names and germline throughout. The sequence runs out 1 residue before the end of the CDR3; the remainder is reconstructed from the germline J gene. The chain carries TRBV13-2 and TRBJ1-6, with TRBD1 as a possible D gene (6 bases). TRBJ1-6 is sorted into the ORF group, with uncertain function. Germline V gives CDR1 NNHNN, CDR2 SYGAGS (reference sequence). The V end lost 4 bases, the J end lost 3 bases, and 8 bases lay between the germline ends. The CDR3 covers 14 residues. Partial CDR3 DNA: TGTGCCAGCGGTCACAGGGACTATAATTCGCCCCTCTAC. It codes for CASGHRDYNSPLY. The whole CDR3 region reads CASGHRDYNSPLYF.

In regard to this clone: The genes and germline here are from mouse. The observed sequence ends 1 residue before the CDR3 terminus, with the missing tail filled in from the germline J gene. The rearrangement uses TRBV31 and TRBJ2-5, with 9 bases matching TRBD2. V dropped 2 bases and J dropped 0; count of bases not matched to a gene: 3. Germline values: CDR1 GKSSPN, CDR2 SITVG. CDR3 size: 15 residues. CDR3 protein: CAWSFDWGNQDTQYF. Partial CDR3 DNA: TGTGCCTGGAGTTTCGACTGGGGGAACCAAGACACCCAGTAC.

A few counts support this clone. Mouse germline and gene names are used. The read terminates 1 residue before the CDR3 end, so the remaining end is supplied by the germline J gene. This chain connects TRBV2 to TRBJ2-3; TRBD2 aligns across 9 bases. There are 16 residues in the CDR3. Losses at the gene ends were 0 bases for V and 6 bases for J; bases not matched to a gene: 7. From germline, CDR1 is LGHNA and CDR2 YSYQKL. The sequenced CDR3 bases are TGTGCCAGCAGCCAAGAAATTGGGGGGGCGCCGGAAACGCTGTAT. Residues: CASSQEIGGAPETLY. The full-length CDR3 reads as CASSQEIGGAPETLYF.

Regarding this clone: An end of the junction differs from the germline gene, which may be a read error. Mouse names are used for the genes. Read sequence stops 1 residue before the CDR3 end, and the germline J gene provides the missing end. V and J are TRBV13-2 and TRBJ2-7; D unresolved. The CDR3 has 13 amino acids. The germline gives CDR1 NNHNN, CDR2 SYGAGS (reference sequence). CDR3 residues: CASSEQSSYEQYF. The sequenced CDR3 bases are TGTGCCAGCAGTGAACAGAGCTCCTATGAACAGTAC.

This clone was seen more than once but under ten times. Germline and genes here are mouse. The CDR3 end falls 1 residue outside the read, so it is completed with the germline J gene. The chain couples TRBV5 to TRBJ2-7; 11 bases match TRBD2. The germline CDR1 and CDR2 sequences are LGHNA and YNLKQL (reference sequence). The V gene end was trimmed by 3 bases and the J gene end by 3 bases; junction bases not matched to a gene: 4. There are 15 residues in the CDR3. The CDR3 DNA, read in part, is TGTGCCAGCAGCCAGGGACTGGGGGTCCTCTATGAACAGTAC. Encoded protein: CASSQGLGVLYEQY. The whole CDR3 region reads CASSQGLGVLYEQYF.

A remark on this clone: The listed genes are named as in mouse. The read gets to within 1 residue of the CDR3 end, and the germline J gene fills in the rest. The rearrangement joins TRBV29 to TRBJ1-2; 7 nucleotides line up with TRBD1. V lost 4 bases to trimming and J lost 4 bases; unmatched junction nucleotides: 9. The CDR3 runs to 15 residues. Per the germline V gene, CDR1 is MSHET and CDR2 is SYDVDS. The sequenced CDR3 bases are TGTGCTAGCAGTTCCTCGACAGGGCCCGGCTCCGACTACACC. Amino acid sequence: CASSSSTGPGSDYT. The whole CDR3 reads CASSSSTGPGSDYTF. The entire variable domain, with the rest obtained from reference TRBV29 and TRBJ1-2, is as follows: DMKVTQMPRYLIKRMGENVLLECGQDMSHETMYWYRQDPGLGLQLIYISYDVDSNSEGDIPKGYRVSRKKREHFSLILDSAKTNQTSVYFCASSSSTGPGSDYTFGSGTRLLVI.

A word on this clone: Each gene name is a mouse one. The read finishes 1 residue shy of the CDR3 end, and the germline J gene is used to complete it. The V and J genes are TRBV17 and TRBJ1-1; 7 bases are a match to TRBD1. CDR1 MNHDT and CDR2 YYDKIL come from the germline V gene. This CDR3 region has 16 residues. Losses at the gene ends were 0 bases for V and 0 bases for J; bases not matched to a gene: 4. CDR3 DNA (partial): TGTGCTAGCAGTAGAGATCTCAGGGGGGCAAACACAGAAGTCTTC. The encoded protein is CASSRDLRGANTEVF. The whole CDR3 reads CASSRDLRGANTEVFF.